Each of the 24 T cell receptor beta chains below was sequenced from the same sample in a study of T-cell reconstitution after alpha-beta-depleted transplantation in children. TCRbeta library preparation incorporated unique molecular identifiers. Via MiXCR, TCRdb re-called the PCR reads, giving one row per CDR3 protein. The table records approximately 590,000 distinct CDR3 sequences, about 10% of them present only once. Sequencing was performed on PBMCs from the stem cell graft donor, taken from the stem cell graft. The receptors here all came from a human donor who donated a stem cell graft to a child with acute myeloid leukemia.

This clonotype was counted ten times or more. The V gene is TRBV20-1, the J gene TRBJ2-5; TRBD2 matches 10 bases. Trimming took 5 bases from V and 5 from J; bases not matched to a gene: 8. This CDR3 is built from 14 residues. Germline V gene lookup returns CDR1 DFQATT and CDR2 SNEGSKA (reference sequence). CDR3 loop: CSAASGRAEETQYF. The DNA of the CDR3 is TGCAGTGCTGCAAGCGGGAGGGCCGAGGAGACCCAGTACTTC.

This clonotype was seen a handful of times. J is TRBJ2-2 and V is TRBV4-3; 7 nucleotides agree with TRBD1. J gave up 6 bases and V 4 bases, and 5 bases lay outside the gene matches. The CDR3 contains 14 residues. From germline, CDR1 is LGHNA and CDR2 YSLEER. The CDR3 region is CASSLLGGPGELFF. Here the CDR3 DNA reads TGCGCCAGCAGCCTCTTAGGGGGCCCCGGGGAGCTGTTTTTT.

This chain joins TRBV6-5 and TRBJ1-1, with D hard to call. Trimming removed 6 bases at V and 6 bases at J, with 11 bases between. This CDR3 has 12 amino acids. From germline, CDR1 is MNHEY and CDR2 SVGAGI. For the CDR3, the DNA is TGTGCCAGCAGCCGAGGGTCTCCTGAAGCTTTCTTT. Its translation: CASSRGSPEAFF.

The count of this clonotype is one. One base away lies a much larger clone, so this may be a sequencing read error. This likely comes from a read error, as the CDR3 has no conserved phenylalanine or tryptophan at its end. CDR3 sequence reads: CASSFGTGGQPQHS. CDR3 DNA sequence: TGTGCCAGCAGTTTCGGGACAGGGGGTCAGCCCCAGCATTCT. The rearrangement joins TRBV12-3 or TRBV12-4 to TRBJ1-5, with 11 positions matching TRBD1. The CDR3 contains 14 residues. Losses at the gene ends were 3 bases for V and 6 bases for J; bases not matched to a gene: 1.

This clonotype was detected a few times. The genes are TRBV7-9 and TRBJ2-2, with D possibly being TRBD2 (5 bases). The CDR3 contains 15 residues. Germline CDR1 SEHNR, CDR2 FQNEAQ (reference sequence). Between the trimmed V and J ends, which lost 2 bases and 6 bases, there was a span of 13 bases. Here the CDR3 DNA reads TGTGCCAGCAGCTTAACTCCAGACTACTCCGGGGAGCTGTTTTTT. Translated, it gives CASSLTPDYSGELFF.

The rearrangement joins TRBV7-8 to TRBJ1-1; 8 bases agree with TRBD1. After removal of 4 bases from V and 0 bases from J, the junction contained 13 bases not matched to a gene. CDR3 length equals 18 residues. Germline lookup yields CDR1 SGHVS and CDR2 FQNEAQ. The CDR3 sequence is CASSSDYRGYDLNTEAFF. The CDR3, as DNA: TGTGCCAGCAGCTCTGACTACAGGGGGTACGATCTGAACACTGAAGCTTTCTTT.

This chain links TRBV20-1 with TRBJ2-1; 11 positions agree with TRBD2. Germline V CDR1 and CDR2: DFQATT, SNEGSKA (reference sequence). This CDR3 is 18 amino acids long. V trimming: 2 bases; J trimming: 0 bases; junction bases outside the gene matches: 9. CDR3 region: CSARPLAGGSSSYNEQFF. The DNA for the CDR3 is TGCAGTGCTAGACCCTTAGCGGGAGGGTCCAGCTCCTACAATGAGCAGTTCTTC.

This clonotype showed up just a few times. CDR3 coding DNA: TGCGCCAGCAGTGAGAATCGTCGAGGACTAGCGGGAGGAGAGACCCAGTACTTC. It specifies CASSENRRGLAGGETQYF. The gene calls are TRBV10-2 and TRBJ2-5; the match to TRBD2 covers 14 bases. The CDR3 contains 18 residues. The trim removed 2 bases at V and 4 bases at J, leaving 9 bases unmatched. From germline, CDR1 is WSHSY and CDR2 SAAADI.

V is TRBV2 and J is TRBJ2-2; D unclear. Trimming removed 8 bases from V and 0 bases from J, with 7 bases in between. CDR1 and CDR2 (germline): SNHLY, FYNNEI. The CDR3 has 13 residues. DNA of the CDR3: TGTGCCAGCTTAGTTGCGAACACCGGGGAGCTGTTTTTT. This codes for CASLVANTGELFF.

This clonotype was picked up many times. The genes are TRBV7-3 and TRBJ2-1; TRBD2 aligns across 10 bases. This CDR3 has 15 residues. J lost 7 bases, V lost 6 bases, and 9 bases had no gene match. The germline CDR1 and CDR2 sequences are SGHTA and FQGTGA. The CDR3 DNA sequence: TGTGCCAGCAGTTCCGGGACTAGCGTGCCTAATGAGCAGTTCTTC. Its protein is CASSSGTSVPNEQFF.

This clonotype has a count of ten or more. The chain links TRBV6-2 or TRBV6-3 to TRBJ2-1, with a tentative D call TRBD2 (5 bases). The CDR3 is made up of 14 amino acids. V was pared by 2 bases and J by 11 bases, with 16 bases between. Germline CDR1 MNHEY, CDR2 SVGEGT. The CDR3 DNA reads TGTGCCAGCAGTTACCTACTCAGCGGAGCCAAGCAGTTCTTC. Translated, it gives CASSYLLSGAKQFF.

A few counts support this clonotype. This sequence joins TRBV20-1 and TRBJ2-7; a weak D match, TRBD1 (6 bases). Germline V lookup: CDR1 DFQATT, CDR2 SNEGSKA (reference sequence). Trimming removed 0 bases from V and 0 bases from J, with 12 bases in between. This CDR3 region has 15 residues. This chain's CDR3 is CSARDLRGSSYEQYF. The CDR3 nucleotides read TGCAGTGCTAGAGATCTGAGGGGGAGCTCCTACGAGCAGTACTTC.

Comment on this clonotype: Possible read error: a much larger clone is one base away. This chain connects TRBV20-1 to TRBJ2-3, with TRBD2 matching 7 bases. V lost 4 bases to trimming and J lost 8 bases; unmatched junction nucleotides: 12. This CDR3 is 14 amino acids long. CDR1 DFQATT and CDR2 SNEGSKA come from the germline V gene (reference sequence). The CDR3 reads CSAKDSRDYGTQYF. The CDR3 coding sequence is TGCAGTGCTAAAGATTCACGGGACTATGGTACGCAGTATTTT.

With regard to this clonotype: The CDR3 ends on some other residue instead of the conserved phenylalanine or tryptophan, so this is likely a read error. Because the CDR3's place on the DNA is in doubt, the DNA is left out and the CDR3 is given as listed by TCRdb. J is TRBJ2-7 and V is TRBV2; the table calls TRBD2, which could not be checked here. The CDR3 extends over 12 residues, inclusive of both ends. Germline V gene sequence: CDR1 SNHLY, CDR2 FYNNEI. The CDR3 sequence: CASSETPSGPRG.

The V and J genes are TRBV5-1 and TRBJ2-7, with TRBD1 identical over 7 bases. The V gene end was trimmed by 3 bases and the J gene end by 5 bases; junction bases not matched to a gene: 11. This CDR3 is 15 amino acids long. Germline CDR1 is SGHRS and CDR2 is YFSETQ. In nucleotides, the CDR3 is TGCGCCAGCAGCTCATCCACAGGGGTAGGCGACGAGCAGTACTTC. Protein product: CASSSSTGVGDEQYF.

A few counts support this clonotype. The chain has TRBV4-3 and TRBJ2-5, with a weak D call TRBD1 (5 bases). Germline assignment: CDR1 LGHNA and CDR2 YSLEER. Trimming removed 4 bases from V and 1 base from J, with 16 bases in between. This CDR3 region has 16 residues. Written as DNA, the CDR3 is TGCGCCAGCAGCCTAGATTGGCAGGGAACCCAAGAGACCCAGTACTTC. Amino acid sequence: CASSLDWQGTQETQYF.

This clonotype was observed a few times. The chain joins TRBV15 to TRBJ2-1; 8 bases align to TRBD2. The CDR3 has 16 amino acids. Trimming cost V 0 bases and J 4 bases; bases outside gene matches: 5. Germline lookup yields CDR1 LNHNV and CDR2 YYDKDF (reference sequence). The CDR3 loop is CATSREDSGKYNEQFF. The DNA of the CDR3 is TGTGCCACCAGCAGAGAGGATAGCGGGAAGTACAATGAGCAGTTCTTC. Together with reference TRBV15 and TRBJ2-1, the CDR3 gives the full variable domain: DAMVIQNPRYQVTQFGKPVTLSCSQTLNHNVMYWYQQKSSQAPKLLFHYYDKDFNNEADTPDNFQSRRPNTSFCFLDIRSPGLGDTAMYLCATSREDSGKYNEQFFGPGTRLTVL.

Ten or more counts support this clonotype. The chain uses TRBV12-3 or TRBV12-4 and TRBJ1-6, with D unclear. The CDR3 totals 15 residues. The V end lost 4 bases, the J end lost 9 bases, and 16 bases lay between the germline ends. CDR3 residues: CASSSDPEGTSPLHF. In DNA, the CDR3 is TGTGCCAGCAGTTCAGACCCTGAGGGCACTTCACCCCTCCACTTT.

This clonotype was seen repeatedly, ten times or more. The genes are TRBV9 and TRBJ2-7; 11 bases line up with TRBD1. The germline V gene encodes CDR1 SGDLS and CDR2 YYNGEE. This CDR3 comprises 16 residues. Unmatched junction bases numbered 12, after V lost 3 bases and J lost 7 bases. CDR3 in DNA: TGTGCCAGCAGCGGCTGGGGACAGGGGGAAAAGAAGGAGCAGTACTTC. Amino acid sequence: CASSGWGQGEKKEQYF.

The V and J genes are TRBV12-3 or TRBV12-4 and TRBJ1-4, with D unresolved. There are 14 residues in the CDR3. V lost 3 bases, J lost 7 bases, and 12 bases lay in between. CDR3 amino acids: CASSFSGWGEKLFF. The CDR3 nucleotides read TGTGCCAGCAGTTTCTCGGGGTGGGGTGAAAAACTGTTTTTT.

V gene TRBV27 combines with J gene TRBJ2-7, with TRBD1 as a possible D gene (7 bases). The CDR3 sequence is 14 residues long. Germline V CDR1 and CDR2: MNHEY, SMNVEV (reference sequence). The V gene lost 3 bases and the J gene lost 5 bases, with 14 bases spanning the gap. CDR3 sequence (DNA): TGTGCCAGCAGTTTGCGGGACAGTGAAAACGAGCAGTACTTC. Translation: CASSLRDSENEQYF.

The chain employs TRBV29-1 and TRBJ2-6; 8 nucleotides match TRBD2. This CDR3 is built from 17 residues. V was clipped by 5 bases and J by 0 bases; unmatched bases: 9. In germline, CDR1 is SQVTM, CDR2 ANQGSEA. CDR3 sequence (DNA): TGCAGCGTTCCAGCGGGAGCTACCAGCTCTGGGGCCAACGTCCTGACTTTC. Its protein product is CSVPAGATSSGANVLTF. The full variable domain, rest sourced from reference TRBV29-1 and TRBJ2-6, is SAVISQKPSRDICQRGTSLTIQCQVDSQVTMMFWYRQQPGQSLTLIATANQGSEATYESGFVIDKFPISRPNLTFSTLTVSNMSPEDSSIYLCSVPAGATSSGANVLTFGAGSRLTVL.

This clonotype was picked up many times. The chain links TRBV10-3 to TRBJ2-1, with a weak D call TRBD1 (6 bases). The CDR3 sequence is 13 residues long. V was shortened by 4 bases and J by 6 bases, with 10 bases between the two germline ends. From germline, CDR1 is ENHRY and CDR2 SYGVKD. This CDR3 reads CAISATGTNEQFF. The CDR3 DNA sequence: TGTGCCATCAGTGCTACAGGGACCAATGAGCAGTTCTTC.

This sequence joins TRBV5-1 and TRBJ1-2; no clear D. CDR1 SGHRS and CDR2 YFSETQ come from the germline V gene. Trimming removed 4 bases from V and 2 bases from J, with 15 bases in between. This CDR3 comprises 15 residues. The CDR3 region has the DNA TGCGCCAGCAGCCTGGGCTCCGGGGAAAACTATGGCTACACCTTC. It translates to CASSLGSGENYGYTF.